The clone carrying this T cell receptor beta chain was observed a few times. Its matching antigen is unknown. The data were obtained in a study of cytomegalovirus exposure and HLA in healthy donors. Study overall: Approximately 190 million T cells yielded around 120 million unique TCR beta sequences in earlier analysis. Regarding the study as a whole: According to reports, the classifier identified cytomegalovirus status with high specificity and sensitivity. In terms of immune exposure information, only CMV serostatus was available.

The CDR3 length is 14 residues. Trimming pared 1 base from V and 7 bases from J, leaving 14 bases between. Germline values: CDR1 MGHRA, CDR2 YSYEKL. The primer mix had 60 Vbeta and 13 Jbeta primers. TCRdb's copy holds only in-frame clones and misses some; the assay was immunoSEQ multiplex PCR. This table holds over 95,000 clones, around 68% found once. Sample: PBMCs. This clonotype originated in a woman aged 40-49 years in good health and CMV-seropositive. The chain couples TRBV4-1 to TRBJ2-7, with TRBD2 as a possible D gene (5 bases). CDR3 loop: CASSQVLVRGEQYF. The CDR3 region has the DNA TGCGCCAGCAGCCAAGTGCTAGTTCGGGGAGAGCAGTACTTC.